The rows below give T cell receptor beta chains drawn from one sample of a study of control samples from healthy donors and cancer patients. Assay used: immunoSEQ multiplex PCR; TCRdb lists only in-frame clones, some missing. The sample records 180,000 or so clones, 75% to 95% being singletons. Sequenced input: blood. The origin of the receptors is a young woman in good health. Each CDR3 is given with its conserved first and last residue. The D gene is left open where the match is weak. Some rows mark clone size as missing; the rest say once, few, many or name a class of expanded clone.

v_call	d_call	clone_size	j_call	cdr3_nt	cdr3_aa
TRBV7-2	TRBD2	.	TRBJ2-2	TGTGCCAGCAGCGTAACTAGCGGGAGGAACACCGGGGAGCTGTTTTTT	CASSVTSGRNTGELFF
TRBV11-3	.	once	TRBJ2-3	TGTGCCAGCAGCTCAGGGAGCCCCCTCACAGATACGCAGTATTTT	CASSSGSPLTDTQYF
TRBV7-9	.	.	TRBJ2-1	TGTGCCAGCAGCTTAGTCAATGAGCAGTTCTTC	CASSLVNEQFF
TRBV6-5	TRBD2	.	TRBJ2-7	TGTGCCAGCAGTTACGGACTAGCGGGGTACGAGCAGTACTTC	CASSYGLAGYEQYF
TRBV21-1	.	.	TRBJ1-3	TGTGCCAGCAGCGACCGGGACAGGGGGACTTGCTCTGGAAACACCATATATTTT	CASSDRDRGTCSGNTIYF
TRBV28	TRBD1	.	TRBJ1-2	TGTGCCAGCAGTACAGGGGGGGCTAACTATGGCTACACCTTC	CASSTGGANYGYTF
TRBV11-3	TRBD2	.	TRBJ2-5	TGTGCCAGCAGCTTACTAGCGGGGTACCAAGAGACCCAGTACTTC	CASSLLAGYQETQYF
TRBV28	.	.	TRBJ2-7	TGTGCCAGCAGTTTCGGGCGGTACGAGCAGTACTTC	CASSFGRYEQYF
TRBV24-1	TRBD2	.	TRBJ2-7	TGTGCCACCAGTGACCCTAGCGGGGACTCCTACGAGCAGTACTTC	CATSDPSGDSYEQYF
TRBV7-9	.	.	TRBJ1-2	TGTGCCAGCAGCTTAGGGGGCGTATACTATGGCTACACCTTC	CASSLGGVYYGYTF
TRBV5-4	TRBD1	.	TRBJ2-3	TGTGCCAGCAGCTTGGGGACAGGCCGCACAGATACGCAGTATTTT	CASSLGTGRTDTQYF
TRBV25-1	TRBD1	.	TRBJ1-1	TGTGCCAGCAGGGGACAGGGGGACACTGAAGCTTTCTTT	CASRGQGDTEAFF
TRBV2	.	.	TRBJ1-1	TGTGCCAGCAGCCAGGGGACTGAAGCTTTCTTT	CASSQGTEAFF
TRBV28	TRBD1	few	TRBJ1-6	TGTGCCAGCAGTACGTACAGGGGGCTCGGGAATTCACCCCTCCACTTT	CASSTYRGLGNSPLHF
TRBV19	.	once	TRBJ1-6	TGTGCCAGTAGTATAGACACGGGGAATTCACCCCTCCACTTT	CASSIDTGNSPLHF
TRBV4-2	TRBD2	.	TRBJ2-5	TGTGCCAGCAGCCCCGGACTAGCGGGATTCGGAGAGACCCAGTACTTC	CASSPGLAGFGETQYF
TRBV14	TRBD2	.	TRBJ2-7	TGTGCCAGCAGTAGCGGGATCGAGCAGTACTTC	CASSSGIEQYF
TRBV18	TRBD2	.	TRBJ2-1	TGTGCCAGCTCACGGACTAGCGGGGGGCACAATGAGCAGTTCTTC	CASSRTSGGHNEQFF
TRBV23-1	TRBD1	.	TRBJ1-1	TGCGCCAGCAGTCACTACCCCGGACAGGGGGTGGGCAACACTGAAGCTTTCTTT	CASSHYPGQGVGNTEAFF
TRBV28	TRBD1	.	TRBJ1-2	TGTGCCAGCAGTTTAAGGCAGGGGGGGTATGGCTACACCTTC	CASSLRQGGYGYTF
TRBV28	TRBD1	.	TRBJ1-6	TGTGCCAGCAGTACAGGGACAGCGGATAATTCACCCCTCCACTTT	CASSTGTADNSPLHF
TRBV24-1	TRBD2	.	TRBJ2-2	TGTGCCGCCACTAGCGGGAGTATCGGGGAGCTGTTTTTT	CAATSGSIGELFF
TRBV5-1	.	.	TRBJ1-2	TGCGCCAGCTCCACGGGACGCCCCATCTATGGCTACACCTTC	CASSTGRPIYGYTF
TRBV6-5	.	.	TRBJ1-2	TGTGCCAGCAGTTACGGGGGTGGCTACACCTTC	CASSYGGGYTF
TRBV6-1	TRBD2	.	TRBJ2-2	TGTGCCAGCAGTGAATCTAGCGGGGACACCGGGGAGCTGTTTTTT	CASSESSGDTGELFF
TRBV3-1/TRBV3-2	.	.	TRBJ1-1	TGTGCCAGCAGCCAAGATGGGGCGGCGGGGACTGAAGCTTTCTTT	CASSQDGAAGTEAFF
TRBV6-6	.	.	TRBJ1-3	TGTGCCAGCAGTACGGGCCAGGGAAACACCATATATTTT	CASSTGQGNTIYF
TRBV2	TRBD1	.	TRBJ2-3	TGTGCCAGCACGAGGGACAGGGGGACAGATACGCAGTATTTT	CASTRDRGTDTQYF
TRBV10-3	.	.	TRBJ1-1	TGTGCCATCAGTGACCGCATGAACACTGAAGCTTTCTTT	CAISDRMNTEAFF
TRBV7-9	TRBD1	.	TRBJ1-1	TGTGCCAGCAGCTTAGGGGGGACAGTGAACACTGAAGCTTTCTTT	CASSLGGTVNTEAFF
TRBV12-3/TRBV12-4	.	.	TRBJ2-3	TGTGCCAGCAGTTTCCGCACAGATACGCAGTATTTT	CASSFRTDTQYF
TRBV5-6	.	.	TRBJ1-3	TGTGCCAGCAGCTTGGGCTGGGCGGGGGGAAACACCATATATTTT	CASSLGWAGGNTIYF
TRBV7-9	TRBD2	.	TRBJ2-1	TGTGCCAGCAGCTCGCGGGGGGACAATGAGCAGTTCTTC	CASSSRGDNEQFF
TRBV4-1	.	few	TRBJ1-5	TGCGCCAGCAGCAACACAGGGACGGGTCAGCCCCAGCATTTT	CASSNTGTGQPQHF
TRBV5-1	.	.	TRBJ2-3	TGCGCCAGCAGCTTATTGGGGACGACCGGCACAGATACGCAGTATTTT	CASSLLGTTGTDTQYF
TRBV11-3	TRBD2	.	TRBJ2-3	TGTGCCAGCAGCTTAGATCCTAGCGGGAGGCTTACTAGCACAGATACGCAGTATTTT	CASSLDPSGRLTSTDTQYF
TRBV6-5	.	.	TRBJ1-1	TGTGCCAGCAGTTACTCGGATCGGGAGAACACTGAAGCTTTCTTT	CASSYSDRENTEAFF
TRBV23-1	TRBD2	.	TRBJ2-1	TGCGCCAGCAGTCTAGCGGGGGGGCCTTACAATGAGCAGTTCTTC	CASSLAGGPYNEQFF
TRBV29-1	TRBD2	.	TRBJ2-3	TGCAGCGTTAGCGGGGACACAGATACGCAGTATTTT	CSVSGDTDTQYF
TRBV11-3	.	.	TRBJ2-5	TGTGCCAGCAGCTTAGGGTCAGCCCAAGAGACCCAGTACTTC	CASSLGSAQETQYF
TRBV4-1	.	.	TRBJ2-2	TGCGCCAGCAGCCAAGGTGTCAAGGGGCGGGCGAACACCGGGGAGCTGTTTTTT	CASSQGVKGRANTGELFF
TRBV7-9	.	.	TRBJ2-3	TGTGCCAGCAGCCGGGGAGCGGACACAGATACGCAGTATTTT	CASSRGADTDTQYF
TRBV6-5	TRBD2	.	TRBJ2-3	TGTGCCAGCACCCTAGCGGGAGCCCCAGATACGCAGTATTTT	CASTLAGAPDTQYF
TRBV7-8	.	few	TRBJ1-5	TGTGCCAGCAGCTTAGGATGGGGGCGGCCCCAGCATTTT	CASSLGWGRPQHF